What follows are 14 T cell receptor beta chains derived from one specimen sequenced in a study of blood T cells in healthy people across ages. Then a second PCR, running about 7 to 11 cycles, was carried out with a sample-barcoded 5' primer and a J-beta primer mix. TCRdb re-derived calls from the 5' RACE reads in MiXCR, one entry per CDR3 protein. The table records approximately 400,000 distinct CDR3 sequences, approximately 52% of them present only once. Sequenced input: blood. These receptors were obtained from a man aged 60 to 75 in good health.

The CDR3 coding sequence is TGTGCCAGCAGCTCACCCGTAGGGAGATTTGGCCAAGAGACCCAGTACTTC. It translates to CASSSPVGRFGQETQYF. The V call is TRBV12-3 or TRBV12-4, the J call TRBJ2-5; TRBD2 might be the D (5 bases). The CDR3 consists of 17 residues. V was shortened by 6 bases and J by 1 base, with 21 bases between the two germline ends.

The chain uses TRBV7-2 and TRBJ2-1; no firm D call. This CDR3 is 13 amino acids long. V dropped 3 bases and J dropped 4 bases, with 7 bases sitting between them. CDR1 SGHTA and CDR2 FQGNSA come from the germline V gene. CDR3 region: CASSFGRYNEQFF. CDR3 nucleotide sequence: TGTGCCAGCAGCTTTGGACGGTACAATGAGCAGTTCTTC.

The chain uses TRBV12-3 or TRBV12-4 and TRBJ2-1; D unclear. This CDR3 is built from 13 residues. V lost 5 bases and J 6 bases, leaving 11 bases between the germline ends. The CDR3 reads CASSRASGNEQFF. The CDR3 DNA sequence: TGTGCCAGCAGTAGGGCTAGTGGCAATGAGCAGTTCTTC.

CDR3 sequence reads: CASSPAGPPGEQFF. The CDR3 region has the DNA TGTGCCAGCAGTCCCGCAGGACCCCCGGGGGAGCAGTTCTTC. The rearrangement uses TRBV28 and TRBJ2-1, with D tentatively TRBD2 (5 bases). The CDR3 is 14 residues long. The V end lost 5 bases, the J end lost 10 bases, and 18 bases lay between the germline ends. Germline V CDR1 and CDR2: MDHEN, SYDVKM.

The J gene is TRBJ2-7, the V gene TRBV5-6, with D unresolved. V was clipped by 6 bases and J by 0 bases, with 16 bases between them. CDR3 size: 15 residues. Looked up from germline, CDR1 is SGHDT and CDR2 is YYEEEE. The CDR3 reads CASTRIFRSSYEQYF. The CDR3 DNA reads TGTGCCAGCACCCGAATCTTCCGGTCCTCCTACGAGCAGTACTTC.

The V gene is TRBV9, the J gene TRBJ2-3; D call uncertain. CDR1 is SGDLS and CDR2 is YYNGEE in the germline V gene. Trimming left V 4 bases short and J 7 bases short, with 10 bases between. The CDR3 has 12 amino acids. CDR3 sequence (DNA): TGTGCCAGCAGCCCCTCAAGAAATACGCAGTATTTT. It is translated as CASSPSRNTQYF.

This clonotype has more than one count but fewer than ten. The rearrangement links TRBV5-1 to TRBJ1-1; D is unclear. Germline-derived CDR1 and CDR2 are SGHRS and YFSETQ. The CDR3 runs to 14 residues. Between the trimmed V and J ends, which lost 4 bases and 7 bases, there was a span of 17 bases. The CDR3 is CASSLITVTDEAFF. CDR3 nucleotides: TGCGCCAGCAGCCTAATCACCGTTACAGATGAAGCTTTCTTT. Together with reference TRBV5-1 and TRBJ1-1, the CDR3 gives the full variable domain: KAGVTQTPRYLIKTRGQQVTLSCSPISGHRSVSWYQQTPGQGLQFLFEYFSETQRNKGNFPGRFSGRQFSNSRSEMNVSTLELGDSALYLCASSLITVTDEAFFGQGTRLTVV.

This clonotype occurred a few times. The V call is TRBV29-1, the J call TRBJ2-3; 8 nucleotides line up with TRBD2. The germline CDR1 and CDR2 sequences are SQVTM and ANQGSEA. This CDR3 is built from 15 residues. Trimming at V came to 7 bases and at J to 2 bases, leaving 11 bases not matched to a gene. CDR3 protein: CSDGGASGYTDTQYF. The CDR3 DNA is TGCAGCGACGGGGGGGCTAGCGGCTACACAGATACGCAGTATTTT.

This clonotype was picked up many times. This rearrangement joins TRBV9 to TRBJ2-6; 10 positions agree with TRBD2. The CDR3 sequence is 17 residues long. Looked up from germline, CDR1 is SGDLS and CDR2 is YYNGEE. J was trimmed by 3 bases and V by 0 bases; bases with no gene match: 3. This CDR3 reads CASSVGKREGGANVLTF. The CDR3 coding sequence is TGTGCCAGCAGCGTAGGAAAGCGGGAGGGTGGGGCCAACGTCCTGACTTTC.

This chain joins TRBV27 and TRBJ2-4; TRBD1 aligns across 7 bases. The J call is in doubt because the DNA end fits TRBJ2-7 better. The germline CDR1 and CDR2 sequences are MNHEY and SMNVEV (reference sequence). CDR3 size: 13 residues. The CDR3 loop is CASSFAGGYEQYF. Written as DNA, the CDR3 is TGTGCCAGCAGTTTTGCAGGGGGCTACGAGCAGTACTTC.

About this clonotype: A clone one base away is much larger, so this may be a read error. V gene TRBV7-6 combines with J gene TRBJ2-7; D call uncertain. Looked up from germline, CDR1 is SGHVS and CDR2 is FNYEAQ. This CDR3 is 14 amino acids long. CDR3 residues: CANSFTDTSYEQYF. CDR3 nucleotides: TGTGCCAACAGCTTCACAGATACTTCCTACGAGCAGTACTTC.

This clonotype turned up a few times. The V gene is TRBV7-2, the J gene TRBJ2-1, with 10 bases that match TRBD2. The V gene end was trimmed by 1 base and the J gene end by 8 bases; junction bases not matched to a gene: 5. The germline CDR1 and CDR2 sequences are SGHTA and FQGNSA. This CDR3 spans 15 amino acids. Written as DNA, the CDR3 is TGTGCCAGCAGCTTAGAACTAGCGGGGACTTATGAGCAGTTCTTC. Translated, it gives CASSLELAGTYEQFF.

The rearrangement uses TRBV20-1 and TRBJ2-7; 16 nucleotides agree with TRBD2. The CDR3 runs 19 residues. Losses at the gene ends were 0 bases for V and 2 bases for J; bases not matched to a gene: 10. CDR1 DFQATT and CDR2 SNEGSKA come from the germline V gene (reference sequence). CDR3 sequence reads: CSARERGGLAGGTTYEQYF. Here the CDR3 DNA reads TGCAGTGCTAGAGAACGCGGGGGACTAGCGGGAGGGACGACCTACGAGCAGTACTTC.

This clonotype was seen a few times. The chain is built from TRBV7-2 and TRBJ2-3, with D possibly being TRBD1 (5 bases). Per the germline V gene, CDR1 is SGHTA and CDR2 is FQGNSA. This CDR3 spans 13 amino acids. V dropped 5 bases and J dropped 10 bases, with 16 bases sitting between them. CDR3 sequence (DNA): TGTGCCAGCAGCGTAAGCCCTCAAGGGGCGCAGTATTTT. Translating it yields CASSVSPQGAQYF. Combining the CDR3 with reference TRBV7-2 and TRBJ2-3 gives the whole variable domain GAGVSQSPSNKVTEKGKDVELRCDPISGHTALYWYRQSLGQGLEFLIYFQGNSAPDKSGLPSDRFSAERTGGSVSTLTIQRTQQEDSAVYLCASSVSPQGAQYFGPGTRLTVL.